The 18 T cell receptor beta chains listed next were all sequenced from one sample in a study of T cell changes during pregnancy in multiple sclerosis. Using immunoSEQ multiplex PCR, the repertoire was profiled, and TCRdb retains in-frame clones only, with some absent. The data show 30,000 to 40,000 clones, around nine tenths seen once. Source: CD4+ T cells from peripheral blood mononuclear cells, taken in the third trimester of pregnancy. The receptors were sampled from a female donor in good health, enrolled as a control in a pregnancy study.

This clone showed up just once. This chain links TRBV5-1 with TRBJ1-4; D ambiguous. V lost 0 bases, J lost 7 bases, and 16 bases lay in between. The V gene's germline CDR1 is SGHRS and CDR2 YFSETQ. The CDR3 has 16 amino acids. CDR3 coding DNA: TGCGCCAGCAGCTTGGATGTTTTGGGTTCTAGTGAAAAACTGTTTTTT. It encodes CASSLDVLGSSEKLFF.

The chain links TRBV28 to TRBJ2-3; D is undetermined. V was shortened by 8 bases and J by 6 bases, with 9 bases between the two germline ends. The CDR3 consists of 11 residues. Looked up from germline, CDR1 is MDHEN and CDR2 is SYDVKM. The CDR3 DNA reads TGTGCCAGCGTAAGAGCGGATACGCAGTATTTT. Its protein product is CASVRADTQYF.

The chain is built from TRBV29-1 and TRBJ2-2; weak D call: TRBD1 (6 bases). Trimming stripped 6 bases from V and 3 bases from J, with 11 bases between. From germline, CDR1 is SQVTM and CDR2 ANQGSEA. CDR3 length: 13 amino acids. The CDR3 coding sequence is TGCAGCGTCTGGACAGACTACACCGGGGAGCTGTTTTTT. Its translation is CSVWTDYTGELFF.

The gene calls are TRBV11-1 and TRBJ1-1, with TRBD1 identical over 8 bases. The germline V gene encodes CDR1 SGHAT and CDR2 FQDESV (reference sequence). V shed 1 base, J shed 9 bases, and the junction held 1 base outside the gene matches. The CDR3 runs to 12 residues. CDR3 DNA sequence: TGTGCCAGCAGCTTAGTCAGGGGGCAAGCTTTCTTT. Its translation: CASSLVRGQAFF.

The rearrangement links TRBV5-1 to TRBJ1-5, with 7 bases that match TRBD1. The J segment lost 2 bases and the V segment lost 0 bases, leaving 2 bases of the junction unmatched. Germline-derived CDR1 and CDR2 are SGHRS and YFSETQ. This CDR3 is built from 15 residues. CDR3 residues: CASSLGGTGNQPQHF. CDR3 in DNA: TGCGCCAGCAGCTTGGGAGGGACAGGCAATCAGCCCCAGCATTTT.

The V and J genes are TRBV4-1 and TRBJ2-1, with TRBD2 as a possible D gene (6 bases). The CDR3 covers 15 residues. V lost 6 bases and J lost 3, with 15 bases in between. In germline, CDR1 is MGHRA, CDR2 YSYEKL. As DNA, the CDR3 is TGCGCCAGCAGGCCCCAGGAGCGGGTCTACAATGAGCAGTTCTTC. This translates into CASRPQERVYNEQFF.

The chain is built from TRBV9 and TRBJ1-3, with D uncertain. The germline V gene encodes CDR1 SGDLS and CDR2 YYNGEE. CDR3 length equals 15 residues. V gave up 3 bases and J gave up 7 bases, with 17 bases separating them. CDR3 protein: CASSGYPAAGNTIYF. In nucleotides, the CDR3 is TGTGCCAGCAGCGGGTACCCAGCTGCCGGGAACACCATATATTTT.

The J gene is TRBJ1-3, the V gene TRBV6-1, with 7 bases lining up with TRBD1. The CDR3 runs to 13 residues. The V segment lost 7 bases and the J segment 5 bases; nucleotides outside the gene matches: 5. The germline CDR1 and CDR2 sequences are MNHNS and SASEGT. This CDR3 reads CASILGQRNTIYF. CDR3 bases: TGTGCCAGCATCTTGGGACAGAGAAACACCATATATTTT.

This clone was seen more than once but under ten times. V gene TRBV9 combines with J gene TRBJ1-2, with a tentative D call TRBD1 (6 bases). Germline CDR1 is SGDLS and CDR2 is YYNGEE. The CDR3 covers 14 residues. The V and J ends lost 1 base and 6 bases respectively, with 13 bases between them. The CDR3 coding sequence is TGTGCCAGCAGCGTAACGGACCAGGGGCATGGCTACACCTTC. It is translated as CASSVTDQGHGYTF.

This chain links TRBV5-1 with TRBJ2-7; 9 bases match TRBD1. Germline CDR1 reads SGHRS; CDR2 reads YFSETQ. V was pared by 4 bases and J by 7 bases, with 9 bases of the junction left unmatched. The CDR3 loop spans 14 amino acids. The CDR3 reads CASSTGQGNGEQYF. For the CDR3, the DNA is TGCGCCAGCAGCACGGGACAGGGTAATGGTGAGCAGTACTTC.

CDR3 sequence (DNA): TGTGCCAGTAGTGTCGACAGGGTTACTGATGGCTACACCTTC. Its protein product is CASSVDRVTDGYTF. The rearrangement links TRBV19 to TRBJ1-2; the match to TRBD1 covers 7 bases. Germline CDR1 is LNHDA and CDR2 is SQIVND (reference sequence). This CDR3 spans 14 amino acids. The V gene end was trimmed by 5 bases and the J gene end by 6 bases; junction bases not matched to a gene: 9.

The chain couples TRBV10-3 to TRBJ1-1, with 10 bases that match TRBD1. Germline CDR1 is ENHRY and CDR2 is SYGVKD. This CDR3 has 14 residues. Losses at the gene ends were 0 bases for V and 8 bases for J; bases not matched to a gene: 3. CDR3 DNA: TGTGCCATCAGTGAGTCCGGGGACAGGGGAGAAGCTTTCTTT. Its translation is CAISESGDRGEAFF.

In its sample, this clone was seen a few times. This chain links TRBV18 with TRBJ2-3; the D is unclear. CDR1 KGHSH and CDR2 LQKENI come from the germline V gene. The CDR3 is 14 residues long. Trimming took 4 bases from V and 2 from J, leaving 10 bases between them. The CDR3 DNA sequence: TGTGCCAGCTCACTAGCCGCCACCACAGATACGCAGTATTTT. Translating gives CASSLAATTDTQYF.

This clone was seen only once. The gene calls are TRBV9 and TRBJ1-1; unclear D gene. Trimming removed 4 bases from V and 5 bases from J, with 18 bases in between. The CDR3 runs 15 residues. Looked up from germline, CDR1 is SGDLS and CDR2 is YYNGEE. The CDR3 sequence is CASSPPPTTRTEAFF. CDR3 nucleotides: TGTGCCAGCAGCCCCCCTCCGACTACCAGGACTGAAGCTTTCTTT. Drawing the rest from reference TRBV9 and TRBJ1-1, the complete variable domain is DSGVTQTPKHLITATGQRVTLRCSPRSGDLSVYWYQQSLDQGLQFLIQYYNGEERAKGNILERFSAQQFPDLHSELNLSSLELGDSALYFCASSPPPTTRTEAFFGQGTRLTVV.

The V call is TRBV19, the J call TRBJ1-1; 11 positions agree with TRBD1. The germline gives CDR1 LNHDA, CDR2 SQIVND (reference sequence). The CDR3 totals 16 residues. After removal of 5 bases from V and 4 bases from J, the junction contained 9 bases not matched to a gene. The CDR3 DNA is TGTGCCAGTAGTCACCCGGGACAGGGGGAATCCACTGAAGCTTTCTTT. It is translated as CASSHPGQGESTEAFF.

The chain has TRBV19 and TRBJ2-5, with D tentatively TRBD2 (6 bases). CDR1 LNHDA and CDR2 SQIVND come from the germline V gene (reference sequence). V dropped 4 bases and J dropped 2 bases, with 11 bases sitting between them. The CDR3 contains 14 residues. CDR3 residues: CASSTRTKQETQYF. For the CDR3, the DNA is TGTGCCAGTAGTACCCGGACTAAGCAAGAGACCCAGTACTTC.

The CDR3 sequence is CASSVKGVEQFF. CDR3 nucleotide sequence: TGTGCCAGCAGCGTTAAGGGGGTTGAGCAGTTCTTC. The chain joins TRBV9 to TRBJ2-1; weak D call: TRBD1 (6 bases). V lost 2 bases and J 9 bases, leaving 9 bases between the germline ends. The germline V gene has CDR1 SGDLS and CDR2 YYNGEE. The CDR3 covers 12 residues. Full variable domain (outside the CDR3, taken from reference TRBV9 and TRBJ2-1): DSGVTQTPKHLITATGQRVTLRCSPRSGDLSVYWYQQSLDQGLQFLIQYYNGEERAKGNILERFSAQQFPDLHSELNLSSLELGDSALYFCASSVKGVEQFFGPGTRLTVL.

This chain's CDR3 is CASSGGQGSTEAFF. CDR3 in DNA: TGCGCCAGCAGTGGGGGACAGGGCAGCACTGAAGCTTTCTTT. This chain connects TRBV10-1 to TRBJ1-1; TRBD1 matches 9 bases. Germline values: CDR1 WNHNN, CDR2 SYGVQD (reference sequence). This CDR3 is 14 amino acids long. The V and J ends lost 4 bases and 4 bases, in that order; junction bases with no gene match: 4.